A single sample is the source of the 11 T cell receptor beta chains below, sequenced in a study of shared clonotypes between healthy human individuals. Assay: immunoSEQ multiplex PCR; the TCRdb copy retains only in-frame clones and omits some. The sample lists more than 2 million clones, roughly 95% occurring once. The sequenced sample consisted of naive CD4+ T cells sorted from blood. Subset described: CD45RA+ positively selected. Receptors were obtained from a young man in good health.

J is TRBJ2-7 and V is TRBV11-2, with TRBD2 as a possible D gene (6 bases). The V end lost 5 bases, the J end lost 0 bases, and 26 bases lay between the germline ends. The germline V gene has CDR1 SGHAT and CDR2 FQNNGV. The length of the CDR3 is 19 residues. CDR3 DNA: TGTGCCAGCAGCGCGCGTCGTCCGGGACTCCCACCAGGCTCCTACGAGCAGTACTTC. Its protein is CASSARRPGLPPGSYEQYF.

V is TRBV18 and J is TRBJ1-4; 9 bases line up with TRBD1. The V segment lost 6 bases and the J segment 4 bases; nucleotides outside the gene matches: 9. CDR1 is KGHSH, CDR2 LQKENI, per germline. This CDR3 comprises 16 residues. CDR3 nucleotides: TGTGCCAGCTCGTCCGGGACAGGGACCCATAATGAAAAACTGTTTTTT. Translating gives CASSSGTGTHNEKLFF.

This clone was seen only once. CDR3 nucleotides: TGTGCCAGCAGCCCTCAAATGGGCGGGGAGCTGTTTTTT. Protein sequence: CASSPQMGGELFF. The rearrangement uses TRBV9 and TRBJ2-2; D is ambiguous. Germline CDR1 is SGDLS and CDR2 is YYNGEE. Deletions cut 4 bases from V and 7 bases from J, with 11 bases between. The CDR3 covers 13 residues. Filled out from reference TRBV9 and TRBJ2-2, the complete variable domain reads DSGVTQTPKHLITATGQRVTLRCSPRSGDLSVYWYQQSLDQGLQFLIQYYNGEERAKGNILERFSAQQFPDLHSELNLSSLELGDSALYFCASSPQMGGELFFGEGSRLTVL.

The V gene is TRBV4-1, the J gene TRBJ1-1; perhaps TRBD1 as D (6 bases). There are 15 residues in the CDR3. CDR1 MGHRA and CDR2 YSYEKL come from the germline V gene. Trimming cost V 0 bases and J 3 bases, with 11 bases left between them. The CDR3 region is CASSQDGGGDTEAFF. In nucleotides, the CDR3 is TGCGCCAGCAGCCAAGATGGGGGCGGGGACACTGAAGCTTTCTTT.

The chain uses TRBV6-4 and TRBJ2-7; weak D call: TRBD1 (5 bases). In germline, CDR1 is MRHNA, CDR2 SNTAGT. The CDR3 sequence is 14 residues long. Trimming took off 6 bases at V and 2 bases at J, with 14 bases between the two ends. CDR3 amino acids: CASSWTRGPYEQYF. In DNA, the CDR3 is TGTGCCAGCAGCTGGACACGCGGACCCTACGAGCAGTACTTC.

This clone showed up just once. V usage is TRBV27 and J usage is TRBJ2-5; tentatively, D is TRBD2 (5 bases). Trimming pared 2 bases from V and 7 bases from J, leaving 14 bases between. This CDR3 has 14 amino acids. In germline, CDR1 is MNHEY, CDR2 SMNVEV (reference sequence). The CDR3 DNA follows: TGTGCCAGCAGTTTAACACCCCGGGCGGGGACCCAGTACTTC. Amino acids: CASSLTPRAGTQYF.

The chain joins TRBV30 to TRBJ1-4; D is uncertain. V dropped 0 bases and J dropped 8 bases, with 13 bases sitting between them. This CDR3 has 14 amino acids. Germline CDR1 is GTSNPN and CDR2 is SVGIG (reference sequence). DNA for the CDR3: TGTGCCTGGAGTGTCACAGTAGGTCGGGAAAAACTGTTTTTT. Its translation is CAWSVTVGREKLFF. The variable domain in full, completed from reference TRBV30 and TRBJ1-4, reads SQTIHQWPATLVQPVGSPLSLECTVEGTSNPNLYWYRQAAGRGLQLLFYSVGIGQISSEVPQNLSASRPQDRQFILSSKKLLLSDSGFYLCAWSVTVGREKLFFGSGTQLSVL.

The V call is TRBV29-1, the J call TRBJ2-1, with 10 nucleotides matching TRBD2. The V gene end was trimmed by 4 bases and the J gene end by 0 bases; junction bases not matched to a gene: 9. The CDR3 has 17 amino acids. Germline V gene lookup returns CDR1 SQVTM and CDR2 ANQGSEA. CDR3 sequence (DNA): TGCAGCGTTGCCCGAATAGGGACTAGCGACTCCTACAATGAGCAGTTCTTC. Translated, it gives CSVARIGTSDSYNEQFF.

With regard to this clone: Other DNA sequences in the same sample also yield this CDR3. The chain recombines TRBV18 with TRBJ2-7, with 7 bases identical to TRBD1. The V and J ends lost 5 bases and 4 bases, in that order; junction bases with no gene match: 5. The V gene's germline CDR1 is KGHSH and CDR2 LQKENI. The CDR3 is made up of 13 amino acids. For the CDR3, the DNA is TGTGCCAGCTCAGAGGGACAGCCTTACGAGCAGTACTTC. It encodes CASSEGQPYEQYF.

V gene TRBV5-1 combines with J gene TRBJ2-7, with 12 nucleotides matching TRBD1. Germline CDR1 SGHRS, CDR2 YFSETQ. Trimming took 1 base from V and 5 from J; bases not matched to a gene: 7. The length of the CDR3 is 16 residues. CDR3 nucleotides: TGCGCCAGCAGCTTGTCCCCGGGACAGGGGGCTCACGAGCAGTACTTC. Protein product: CASSLSPGQGAHEQYF. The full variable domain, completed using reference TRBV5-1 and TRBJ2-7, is KAGVTQTPRYLIKTRGQQVTLSCSPISGHRSVSWYQQTPGQGLQFLFEYFSETQRNKGNFPGRFSGRQFSNSRSEMNVSTLELGDSALYLCASSLSPGQGAHEQYFGPGTRLTVT.

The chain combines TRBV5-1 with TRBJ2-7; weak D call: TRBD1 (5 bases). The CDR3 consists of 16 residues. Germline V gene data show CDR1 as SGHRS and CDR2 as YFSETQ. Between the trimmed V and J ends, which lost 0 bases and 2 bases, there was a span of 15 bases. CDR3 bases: TGCGCCAGCAGCTTGGCCATGGGTCAGGGCACCTACGAGCAGTACTTC. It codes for CASSLAMGQGTYEQYF.